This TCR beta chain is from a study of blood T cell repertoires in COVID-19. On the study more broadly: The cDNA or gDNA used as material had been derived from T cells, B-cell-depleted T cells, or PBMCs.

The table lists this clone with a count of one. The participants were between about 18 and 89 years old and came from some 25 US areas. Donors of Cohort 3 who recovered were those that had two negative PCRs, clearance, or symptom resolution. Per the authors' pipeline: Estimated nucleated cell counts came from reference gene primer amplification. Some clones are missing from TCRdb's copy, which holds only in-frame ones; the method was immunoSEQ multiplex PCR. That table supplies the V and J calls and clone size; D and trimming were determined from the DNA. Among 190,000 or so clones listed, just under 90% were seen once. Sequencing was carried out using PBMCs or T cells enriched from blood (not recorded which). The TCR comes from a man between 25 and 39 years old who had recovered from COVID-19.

CDR3 in DNA: TGCAGCGTTGGGTTGACAGGGAGTAACAACATTCAGTACTTC. Amino acids: CSVGLTGSNNIQYF. V gene TRBV29-1 combines with J gene TRBJ2-4; 7 nucleotides agree with TRBD1. Germline V gives CDR1 SQVTM, CDR2 ANQGSEA. The V and J ends lost 4 bases and 7 bases, in that order; junction bases with no gene match: 10. The CDR3 covers 14 residues. Filled out from reference TRBV29-1 and TRBJ2-4, the complete variable domain reads SAVISQKPSRDICQRGTSLTIQCQVDSQVTMMFWYRQQPGQSLTLIATANQGSEATYESGFVIDKFPISRPNLTFSTLTVSNMSPEDSSIYLCSVGLTGSNNIQYFGAGTRLSVL.